This record concerns one T cell receptor beta chain sequence. This entry is derived from a study of blood T cell repertoires in COVID-19. As for the study in general: Samples representing acute and convalescent COVID-19 were sourced from the United States, Italy and Spain. PBMCs, B-cell-depleted T cells, or T cells provided the cDNA or gDNA that made up the material.

As processed by the authors: For nucleated cells, counts were estimated from reference gene primer amplification. Data came from immunoSEQ multiplex PCR; TCRdb stores just in-frame clones and leaves some out. Clone size and the V and J calls come from that table; the DNA yielded D and trimming. Among about 140,000 clones, around 88% were seen once, and the ten largest hold around 5%. The CDR3 loop spans 11 amino acids. The V end lost 4 bases, the J end lost 1 base, and 4 bases lay between the germline ends. Germline CDR1 SQVTM, CDR2 ANQGSEA. The sequencing input was peripheral blood. This chain connects TRBV29-1 to TRBJ1-1; no definite D call. The receptor's source is a human donor in a cohort sampled during active COVID-19. This chain's CDR3 is CSVVRNTEAFF. CDR3 coding DNA: TGCAGCGTTGTTCGGAACACTGAAGCTTTCTTT.